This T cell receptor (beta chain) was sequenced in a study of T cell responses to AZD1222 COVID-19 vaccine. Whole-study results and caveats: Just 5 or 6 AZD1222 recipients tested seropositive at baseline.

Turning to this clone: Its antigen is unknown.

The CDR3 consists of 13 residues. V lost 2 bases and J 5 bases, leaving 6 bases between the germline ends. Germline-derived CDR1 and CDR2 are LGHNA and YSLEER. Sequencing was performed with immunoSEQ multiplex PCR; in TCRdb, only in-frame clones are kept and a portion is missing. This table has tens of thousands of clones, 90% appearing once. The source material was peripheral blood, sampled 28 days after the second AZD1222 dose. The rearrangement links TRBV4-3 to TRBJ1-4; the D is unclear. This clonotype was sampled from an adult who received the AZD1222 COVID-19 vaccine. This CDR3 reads CASSQSLNEKLFF. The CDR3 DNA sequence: TGCGCCAGCAGCCAATCCCTAAATGAAAAACTGTTTTTT.